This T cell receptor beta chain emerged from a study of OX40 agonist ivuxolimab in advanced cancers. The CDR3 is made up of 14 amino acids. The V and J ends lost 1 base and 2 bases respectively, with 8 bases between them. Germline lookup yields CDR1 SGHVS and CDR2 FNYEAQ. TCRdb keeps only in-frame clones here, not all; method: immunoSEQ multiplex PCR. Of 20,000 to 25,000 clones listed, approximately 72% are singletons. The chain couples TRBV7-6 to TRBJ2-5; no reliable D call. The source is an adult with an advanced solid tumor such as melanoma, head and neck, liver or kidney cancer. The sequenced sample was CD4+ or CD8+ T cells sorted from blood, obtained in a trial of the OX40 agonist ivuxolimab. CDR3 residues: CASSLVLSQETQYF. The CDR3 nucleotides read TGTGCCAGCAGCTTAGTCCTCTCACAAGAGACCCAGTACTTC.